This T cell receptor (beta chain) stems from a study of shared clonotypes between healthy human individuals. There are 15 residues in the CDR3. Germline V CDR1 and CDR2: MNHEY, SVGAGI. Germline trimming cut 3 bases from V and 7 bases from J; bases unmatched to any gene: 7. Some clones are missing from TCRdb's copy, which holds only in-frame ones; the method was immunoSEQ multiplex PCR. This repertoire shows hundreds of thousands of clones, 60% to 80% found once; its top ten account for 1.8%. The TCR originated in a young woman in good health. Material for sequencing was memory CD4+ T cells sorted from blood. Subset meaning: CD45RA-negative fraction. This chain uses TRBV6-5 with TRBJ2-7; 12 bases map to TRBD2. CDR3 residues: CASSYPTSGRREQYF. The CDR3 nucleotides are TGTGCCAGCAGTTATCCTACTAGCGGGAGGCGTGAGCAGTACTTC.